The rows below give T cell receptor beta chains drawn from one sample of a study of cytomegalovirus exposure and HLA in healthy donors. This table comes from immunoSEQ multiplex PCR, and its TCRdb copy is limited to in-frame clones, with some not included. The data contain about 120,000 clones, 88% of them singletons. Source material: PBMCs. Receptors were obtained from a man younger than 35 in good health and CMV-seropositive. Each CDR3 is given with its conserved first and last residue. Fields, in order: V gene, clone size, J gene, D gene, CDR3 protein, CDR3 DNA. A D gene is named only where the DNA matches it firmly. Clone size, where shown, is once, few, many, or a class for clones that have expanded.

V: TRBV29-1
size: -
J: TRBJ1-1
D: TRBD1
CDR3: CSVPTGTRANTEAFF
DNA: TGCAGCGTTCCGACAGGGACGAGGGCGAACACTGAAGCTTTCTTT

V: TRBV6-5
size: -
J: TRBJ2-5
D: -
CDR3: CASRAGAAKETQYF
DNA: TGTGCCAGCAGAGCAGGGGCTGCTAAAGAGACCCAGTACTTC

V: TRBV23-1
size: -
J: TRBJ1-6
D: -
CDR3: CASSQSFSRQANSPLHF
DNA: TGCGCCAGCAGTCAATCCTTCTCTCGACAGGCTAATTCACCCCTCCACTTT

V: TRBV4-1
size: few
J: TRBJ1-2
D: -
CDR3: CASSQDPGFYGYTF
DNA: TGCGCCAGCAGCCAAGATCCAGGGTTCTATGGCTACACCTTC

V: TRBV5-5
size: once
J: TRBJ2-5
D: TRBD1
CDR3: CASSGGTGRQETQYF
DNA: TGTGCCAGCAGCGGGGGGACAGGGAGACAAGAGACCCAGTACTTC

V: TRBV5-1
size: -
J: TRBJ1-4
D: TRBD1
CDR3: CASSLQGANEKLFF
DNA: TGCGCCAGCAGCTTGCAGGGGGCTAATGAAAAACTGTTTTTT

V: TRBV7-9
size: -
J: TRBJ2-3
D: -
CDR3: CASSLGPGATDTQYF
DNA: TGTGCCAGCAGCTTAGGTCCAGGGGCAACAGATACGCAGTATTTT

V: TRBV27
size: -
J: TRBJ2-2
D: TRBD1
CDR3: CASRKAQGRNTGELFF
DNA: TGTGCCAGCAGGAAAGCACAGGGGCGGAACACCGGGGAGCTGTTTTTT

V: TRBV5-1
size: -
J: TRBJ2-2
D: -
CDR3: CASSLDRAAGELFF
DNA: TGCGCCAGCAGCTTGGACAGGGCGGCCGGGGAGCTGTTTTTT

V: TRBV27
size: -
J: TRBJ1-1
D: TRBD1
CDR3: CASSATGLKAFF
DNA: TGTGCCAGCAGCGCGACAGGGTTAAAAGCTTTCTTT

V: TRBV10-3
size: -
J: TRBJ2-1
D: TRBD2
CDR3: CAISESSGVHYNEQFF
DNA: TGTGCCATCAGTGAGTCTAGCGGGGTTCACTACAATGAGCAGTTCTTC

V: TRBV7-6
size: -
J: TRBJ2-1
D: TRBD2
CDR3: CASSLLAGGRDEQFF
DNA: TGTGCCAGCAGCTTACTTGCGGGGGGGCGTGATGAGCAGTTCTTC

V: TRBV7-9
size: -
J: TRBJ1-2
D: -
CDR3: CASSLSGNRGYTF
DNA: TGTGCCAGCAGCTTATCGGGGAATCGGGGCTACACCTTC

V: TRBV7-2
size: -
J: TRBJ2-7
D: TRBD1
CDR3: CASSLAGTGLAYEQYF
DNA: TGTGCCAGCAGCTTGGCCGGGACAGGGCTGGCCTACGAGCAGTACTTC

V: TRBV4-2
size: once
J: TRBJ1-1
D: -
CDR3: CASSPRQDRNTEAFF
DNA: TGTGCCAGCAGCCCCCGTCAGGACAGGAACACTGAAGCTTTCTTT

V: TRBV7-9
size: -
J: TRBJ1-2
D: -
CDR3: CASSLEAGLYGYTF
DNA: TGTGCCAGCAGCTTAGAGGCAGGACTCTATGGCTACACCTTC

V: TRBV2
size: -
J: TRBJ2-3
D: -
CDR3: CASSGLADTQYF
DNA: TGTGCCAGCAGTGGACTAGCAGATACGCAGTATTTT

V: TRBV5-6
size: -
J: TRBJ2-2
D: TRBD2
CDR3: CASSYLTSGENTGELFF
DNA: TGTGCCAGCAGCTACTTAACTAGCGGGGAAAACACCGGGGAGCTGTTTTTT

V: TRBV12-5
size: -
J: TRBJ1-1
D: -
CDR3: CASGHFAEAFF
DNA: TGTGCTAGTGGTCACTTCGCTGAAGCTTTCTTT

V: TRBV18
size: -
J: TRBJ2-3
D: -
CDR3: CASSPSDTQYF
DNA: TGTGCCAGCTCACCAAGCGATACGCAGTATTTT